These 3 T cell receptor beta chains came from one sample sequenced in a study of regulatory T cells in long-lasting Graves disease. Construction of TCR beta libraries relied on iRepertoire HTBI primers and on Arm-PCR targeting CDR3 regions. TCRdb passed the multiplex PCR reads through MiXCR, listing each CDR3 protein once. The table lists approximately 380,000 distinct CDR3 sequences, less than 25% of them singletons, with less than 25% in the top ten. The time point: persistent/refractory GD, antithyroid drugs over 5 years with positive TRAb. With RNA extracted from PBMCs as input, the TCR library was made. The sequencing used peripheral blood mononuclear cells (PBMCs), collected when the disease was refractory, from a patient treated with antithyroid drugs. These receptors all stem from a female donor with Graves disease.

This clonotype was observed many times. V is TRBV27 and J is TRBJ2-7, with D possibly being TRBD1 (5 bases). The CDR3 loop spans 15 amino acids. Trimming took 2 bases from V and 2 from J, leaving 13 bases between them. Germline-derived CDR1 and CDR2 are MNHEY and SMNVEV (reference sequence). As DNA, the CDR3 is TGTGCCAGCAGTTTAGGGGCAGGTCCTGCCTACGAGCAGTACTTC. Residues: CASSLGAGPAYEQYF.

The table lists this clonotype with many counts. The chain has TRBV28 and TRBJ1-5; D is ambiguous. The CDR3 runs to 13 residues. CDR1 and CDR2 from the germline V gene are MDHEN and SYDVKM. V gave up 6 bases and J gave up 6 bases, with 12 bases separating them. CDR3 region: CASSLLVGQPQHF. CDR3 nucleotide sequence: TGTGCCAGCAGCCTACTTGTTGGTCAGCCCCAGCATTTT.

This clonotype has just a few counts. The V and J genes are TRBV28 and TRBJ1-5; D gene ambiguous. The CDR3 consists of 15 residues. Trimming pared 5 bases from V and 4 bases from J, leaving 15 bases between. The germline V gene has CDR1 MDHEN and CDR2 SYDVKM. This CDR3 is CASSPNPGGNQPQHF. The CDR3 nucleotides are TGTGCCAGCAGTCCCAACCCCGGCGGGAATCAGCCCCAGCATTTT.